This T cell receptor (beta chain) was recovered during a study of cytomegalovirus exposure and HLA in healthy donors. About the study: A later analysis reported the same platform for the approximately 110 validation repertoires and the roughly 700 first-cohort repertoires.

The length of the CDR3 is 11 residues. Germline V CDR1 and CDR2: SQVTM, ANQGSEA. With 5 bases removed from V and 1 base from J, the gap between germline ends came to 5 bases. Measured with immunoSEQ multiplex PCR; TCRdb has only the in-frame clones, and not every one. Here the sample spans about 220,000 clones, around 88% being singletons. This TCR came from a young woman in good health and CMV-seronegative. Sequencing was carried out using PBMCs. The V call is TRBV29-1, the J call TRBJ1-1; TRBD1 is a possible D gene (5 bases). The CDR3 region has the DNA TGCAGCGTTACAGGGAACACTGAAGCTTTCTTT. This encodes CSVTGNTEAFF.